The rows below give T cell receptor beta chains drawn from one sample of a study of blood T cell repertoires in COVID-19. The repertoire was sequenced with immunoSEQ multiplex PCR; TCRdb's copy has only in-frame clones and lacks some. The data hold about 110,000 clones, with 65% to 90% observed a single time. Sequencing input: peripheral blood. The receptor set was obtained from a woman aged 60 to 75 with acute or convalescent COVID-19. CDR3s include the opening cysteine and the closing phenylalanine or tryptophan. The D gene is left open where the match is weak. Clone size appears in some rows only: once, few, many, or a class for an expanded clone.

TRBV6-1	TRBJ1-2	-	TRBD1	CASSEPISTGEDYTF	TGTGCCAGCAGTGAGCCTATTTCGACAGGGGAAGACTACACCTTC
TRBV7-9	TRBJ1-2	-	-	CASSLFGSYGYTF	TGTGCCAGCAGCTTATTCGGGAGCTATGGCTACACCTTC
TRBV24-1	TRBJ2-3	-	TRBD1	CATSDPDQGGTDTQYF	TGTGCCACCAGTGATCCCGACCAGGGGGGCACAGATACGCAGTATTTT
TRBV7-2	TRBJ2-5	-	TRBD2	CASSLVTAGAQETQYF	TGTGCCAGCAGCTTAGTAACAGCGGGGGCCCAAGAGACCCAGTACTTC
TRBV4-1	TRBJ2-7	-	TRBD2	CASSLERGGLYEQYF	TGCGCCAGCAGCCTAGAGCGGGGGGGACTTTACGAGCAGTACTTC
TRBV29-1	TRBJ1-5	-	-	CSVSTGSDQPQHF	TGCAGCGTTAGTACAGGGAGCGATCAGCCCCAGCATTTT
TRBV7-8	TRBJ1-3	-	-	CAWGDGNTIYF	TGTGCCTGGGGAGACGGAAACACCATATATTTT
TRBV20-1	TRBJ1-5	few	TRBD1	CSASRVTGGKGPQHF	TGCAGTGCTAGTCGGGTAACAGGGGGCAAAGGGCCCCAGCATTTT
TRBV7-9	TRBJ1-1	-	-	CASSFPYDTEAFF	TGTGCCAGCAGCTTCCCTTATGACACTGAAGCTTTCTTT
TRBV11-2	TRBJ2-7	-	-	CASTPTAIPGLKSYEQYF	TGTGCCAGCACCCCGACCGCGATCCCGGGACTGAAATCCTACGAGCAGTACTTC
TRBV10-1	TRBJ2-7	-	-	CASSDLQGSYEQYF	TGCGCCAGCAGCGACCTACAGGGTTCCTACGAGCAGTACTTC
TRBV14	TRBJ1-2	-	TRBD1	CASSGNDRAYGYTF	TGTGCCAGCAGCGGAAATGACAGGGCCTATGGCTACACCTTC
TRBV28	TRBJ2-1	-	-	CASSYSPRDGQFF	TGTGCCAGCAGTTACTCACCCAGGGATGGGCAGTTCTTC
TRBV30	TRBJ1-2	-	TRBD1	CAWSKGQGAASYGYTF	TGTGCCTGGAGTAAGGGACAGGGGGCGGCTAGCTATGGCTACACCTTC
TRBV7-9	TRBJ2-2	-	-	CASSFLAANTGELFF	TGTGCCAGCAGCTTTTTGGCGGCGAACACCGGGGAGCTGTTTTTT
TRBV4-2	TRBJ2-7	-	-	CASSQDLIGQGMEEQYF	TGTGCCAGCAGCCAAGATCTAATAGGGCAGGGAATGGAGGAGCAGTACTTC
TRBV7-2	TRBJ1-2	-	TRBD1	CASSLAQGAFGYTF	TGTGCCAGCAGCTTAGCGCAGGGGGCGTTTGGCTACACCTTC
TRBV5-1	TRBJ1-1	-	-	CASSSTAMNTEAFF	TGCGCCAGCAGCAGCACAGCCATGAACACTGAAGCTTTCTTT
TRBV6-5	TRBJ2-7	few	TRBD2	CASSPSGGVYEQYF	TGTGCCAGCAGTCCTAGCGGGGGGGTCTACGAGCAGTACTTC
TRBV5-4	TRBJ1-2	few	-	CASSLGLALGYGYTF	TGTGCCAGCAGCTTGGGGCTAGCTCTGGGATATGGCTACACCTTC
TRBV12-5	TRBJ1-1	-	-	CASGMGSSEAFF	TGTGCTAGTGGTATGGGGTCCTCTGAGGCTTTCTTT
TRBV11-2	TRBJ2-2	-	TRBD1	CASSWGQTNTGELFF	TGTGCCAGCAGCTGGGGACAGACGAACACCGGGGAGCTGTTTTTT
TRBV28	TRBJ1-4	-	-	CASSFQEKLFF	TGTGCCAGCAGTTTTCAGGAAAAACTGTTTTTT
TRBV4-1	TRBJ1-4	-	TRBD1	CASSDEYGTGGSRLFF	TGCGCCAGCAGCGACGAATATGGGACAGGGGGAAGTAGACTGTTTTTT
TRBV19	TRBJ2-4	-	-	CASSLHGAKNIQYF	TGTGCCAGTAGTCTCCACGGGGCCAAAAACATTCAGTACTTC
TRBV13	TRBJ1-3	-	-	CASSSGTGNTIYF	TGTGCCAGCAGCTCCGGGACAGGAAACACCATATATTTT
TRBV13	TRBJ1-2	-	-	CASSLGQPGVGGYTF	TGTGCCAGCAGCTTAGGCCAACCGGGAGTCGGTGGCTACACCTTC
TRBV4-2	TRBJ2-7	many	-	CASSQEGRMSYEQYF	TGTGCCAGCAGCCAAGAAGGGAGAATGAGCTACGAGCAGTACTTC
TRBV6-6	TRBJ2-2	once	TRBD1	CASTQTGDNTGELFF	TGTGCCAGCACTCAGACAGGGGATAACACCGGGGAGCTGTTTTTT
TRBV19	TRBJ2-4	-	-	CASSPQGKNIQYF	TGTGCCAGTAGTCCCCAGGGAAAAAACATTCAGTACTTC
TRBV5-1	TRBJ1-6	-	-	CASSFGQPPSSYNSPLHF	TGCGCCAGCAGCTTCGGACAGCCTCCGAGCTCCTATAATTCACCCCTCCACTTT
TRBV10-3	TRBJ2-5	-	-	CAISESGAETQYF	TGTGCCATCAGTGAGTCGGGGGCGGAGACCCAGTACTTC
TRBV28	TRBJ2-2	few	TRBD1	CAIPGQGPNTGELFF	TGTGCCATCCCGGGACAGGGACCTAACACCGGGGAGCTGTTTTTT
TRBV7-9	TRBJ2-7	once	TRBD1	CASSLSDRGFPYEQYF	TGTGCCAGCAGCTTAAGTGACAGGGGGTTCCCCTACGAGCAGTACTTC
TRBV4-2	TRBJ2-4	-	-	CASSQDSTGMANIQYF	TGTGCCAGCAGCCAAGATTCTACAGGGATGGCTAACATTCAGTACTTC
TRBV13	TRBJ1-3	few	TRBD1	CASSLGRDRGFAGNTIYF	TGTGCCAGCAGCTTAGGCCGTGACAGGGGGTTTGCTGGAAACACCATATATTTT
TRBV28	TRBJ1-5	-	-	CASSFVASEGDQPQHF	TGTGCCAGCAGTTTTGTCGCCTCGGAAGGGGATCAGCCCCAGCATTTT
TRBV10-3	TRBJ2-1	-	TRBD2	CAITPGLAGGDNEQFF	TGTGCCATCACCCCGGGACTAGCGGGGGGGGACAATGAGCAGTTCTTC
TRBV6-5	TRBJ1-5	-	-	CASRAGSQPQHF	TGTGCCAGCAGGGCGGGCAGTCAGCCCCAGCATTTT
TRBV7-9	TRBJ1-4	-	-	CASSQDRNEKLFF	TGTGCCAGCAGCCAGGACAGAAATGAAAAACTGTTTTTT
TRBV4-1	TRBJ1-1	-	-	CASSQETNGQLEAFF	TGCGCCAGCAGCCAAGAGACCAATGGACAGCTTGAAGCTTTCTTT
TRBV7-8	TRBJ2-2	-	TRBD1	CASSQGQGVTGELFF	TGTGCCAGCAGCCAGGGACAGGGGGTCACCGGGGAGCTGTTTTTT
TRBV7-8	TRBJ1-5	-	-	CASSLFRNQPQHF	TGTGCCAGCAGCCTCTTTAGAAATCAGCCCCAGCATTTT
TRBV11-1	TRBJ2-7	-	TRBD1	CASSATDRVEQYF	TGTGCCAGCAGCGCCACGGACAGGGTCGAGCAGTACTTC
TRBV18	TRBJ1-3	-	-	CASSLGGDGNTIYF	TGTGCCAGCTCATTAGGGGGAGACGGAAACACCATATATTTT
TRBV5-4	TRBJ1-4	-	TRBD1	CASSPTKGQFNEKLFF	TGTGCCAGCAGCCCAACGAAGGGACAGTTTAATGAAAAACTGTTTTTT
TRBV10-3	TRBJ1-2	-	TRBD1	CATPRGQGACYTF	TGTGCCACCCCCCGAGGACAGGGGGCGTGCTACACCTTC
TRBV4-3	TRBJ2-7	-	-	CASSTRQGSYEQYF	TGCGCCAGCAGCACCCGGCAGGGTTCCTACGAGCAGTACTTC
TRBV5-1	TRBJ1-3	-	TRBD1	CASSWGTGGADTIYF	TGCGCCAGCAGCTGGGGGACAGGGGGAGCGGACACCATATATTTT
TRBV7-3	TRBJ1-1	-	-	CASSLTLTQSEAFF	TGTGCCAGCAGCTTAACGTTAACACAGTCAGAAGCTTTCTTT
TRBV30	TRBJ1-6	-	TRBD1	CAWSRDSNSPLHF	TGTGCCTGGTCCCGGGACAGTAATTCACCCCTCCACTTT
TRBV29-1	TRBJ2-3	-	TRBD2	CSVFSSGGSYTQYF	TGCAGCGTTTTTAGTAGCGGGGGGTCATATACGCAGTATTTT
TRBV20-1	TRBJ2-1	-	-	CSASRGQGKSEQFF	TGCAGTGCTAGTCGAGGGCAGGGGAAGAGTGAGCAGTTCTTC
TRBV11-2	TRBJ1-5	once	TRBD1	CASSDDRGGNQPQHF	TGTGCCAGCAGCGATGACAGGGGAGGGAATCAGCCCCAGCATTTT
TRBV4-3	TRBJ2-1	-	TRBD2	CASSVDSQRGNEQFF	TGCGCCAGCAGCGTCGACAGTCAGCGGGGCAATGAGCAGTTCTTC